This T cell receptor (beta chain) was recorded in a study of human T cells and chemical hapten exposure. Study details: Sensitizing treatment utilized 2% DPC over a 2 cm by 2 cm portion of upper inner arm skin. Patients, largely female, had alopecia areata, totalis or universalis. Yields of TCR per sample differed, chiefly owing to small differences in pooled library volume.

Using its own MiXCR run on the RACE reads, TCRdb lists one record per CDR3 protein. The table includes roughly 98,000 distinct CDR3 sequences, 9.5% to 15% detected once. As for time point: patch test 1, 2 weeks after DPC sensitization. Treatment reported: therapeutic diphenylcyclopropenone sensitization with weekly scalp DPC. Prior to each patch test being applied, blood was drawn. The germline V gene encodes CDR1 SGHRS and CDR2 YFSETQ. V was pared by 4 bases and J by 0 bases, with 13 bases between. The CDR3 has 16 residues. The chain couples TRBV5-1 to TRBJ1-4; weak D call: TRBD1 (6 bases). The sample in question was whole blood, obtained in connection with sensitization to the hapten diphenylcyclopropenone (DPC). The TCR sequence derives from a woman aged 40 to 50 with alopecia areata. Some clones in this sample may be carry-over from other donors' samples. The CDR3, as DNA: TGCGCCAGCAGCCTCGGACAGCCGTCAACTAATGAAAAACTGTTTTTT. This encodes CASSLGQPSTNEKLFF.